This entry lists 8 T cell receptor beta chains sequenced from one sample in a study of blood T cells in healthy people across ages. It was with a sample-barcoded 5' primer and a J-beta primer mix that a second PCR of about 7 to 12 cycles was run. TCRdb used MiXCR to reprocess the 5' RACE reads, holding one entry per CDR3 protein. The sample has roughly 410,000 distinct CDR3 sequences, over 45% seen once; the top ten hold under 60%. The sample taken for sequencing was blood. These receptors came from a man in his sixties in good health.

The genes are TRBV6-2 or TRBV6-3 and TRBJ2-5, with D unclear. TRBJ2-7 explains the end of the DNA better; the J call may be wrong. Germline CDR1 MNHEY, CDR2 SVGEGT. CDR3 length: 13 amino acids. The CDR3 DNA reads as TGTGCCAGCAGTTACTCGGTCCTCAACGAGCAGTACTTC. Encoded protein: CASSYSVLNEQYF.

Remarks on this clonotype: A clone one base away is much larger, so this may be a read error. CDR3 DNA: TGCGGTGCTAGGGACCTTGGGGGCAAAATTTACAATGAGCAGTTCTTC. Protein product: CGARDLGGKIYNEQFF. This chain joins TRBV20-1 and TRBJ2-1; possibly TRBD1 for D (6 bases). The CDR3 extends over 16 amino acids. Germline V gene lookup returns CDR1 DFQATT and CDR2 SNEGSKA (reference sequence).

The rearrangement links TRBV28 to TRBJ1-4; 9 bases agree with TRBD1. Looked up from germline, CDR1 is MDHEN and CDR2 is SYDVKM. With V trimmed by 6 bases and J by 8 bases, 10 bases remained unmatched. CDR3 length: 15 amino acids. Written as DNA, the CDR3 is TGTGCCAGCAGAACCCGGACAGGGGAAGGGGAAAAACTGTTTTTT. Amino acids: CASRTRTGEGEKLFF. Using reference TRBV28 and TRBJ1-4 for the parts outside the CDR3, the full variable domain is DVKVTQSSRYLVKRTGEKVFLECVQDMDHENMFWYRQDPGLGLRLIYFSYDVKMKEKGDIPEGYSVSREKKERFSLILESASTNQTSMYLCASRTRTGEGEKLFFGSGTQLSVL.

This clonotype was counted many times. For the CDR3, the DNA is TGCAGCGTTGGGGCTCCCAGGAATGAGCAGTTCTTC. This codes for CSVGAPRNEQFF. The J gene is TRBJ2-1, the V gene TRBV29-1; D not resolved. Germline V lookup: CDR1 SQVTM, CDR2 ANQGSEA. The length of the CDR3 is 12 residues. The V end lost 4 bases, the J end lost 7 bases, and 11 bases lay between the germline ends.

J is TRBJ2-1 and V is TRBV11-2; possibly TRBD2 for D (6 bases). Germline-derived CDR1 and CDR2 are SGHAT and FQNNGV. Trimming took 5 bases from V and 4 from J, leaving 18 bases between them. CDR3 length: 16 residues. CDR3 loop: CASSDYRRGVYNEQFF. The CDR3 DNA sequence: TGTGCCAGCAGCGATTACCGGCGGGGAGTTTACAATGAGCAGTTCTTC.

This chain uses TRBV5-1 with TRBJ2-5, with TRBD1 matching over 7 bases. The J call may be faulty, since TRBJ2-7 better matches the DNA end. Germline CDR1 reads SGHRS; CDR2 reads YFSETQ. The CDR3 covers 13 residues. CDR3 residues: CASHRTGAYEQYF. CDR3 bases: TGCGCCAGCCACCGAACAGGGGCCTACGAGCAGTACTTC.

J is TRBJ2-7 and V is TRBV7-2; D unclear. This CDR3 contains 14 residues. Trimming shortened V by 5 bases and J by 0 bases, and 11 bases separated the two germline ends. CDR1 and CDR2 from the germline V gene are SGHTA and FQGNSA. The CDR3 loop reads CASSPNQVSYEQYF. As DNA, the CDR3 is TGTGCCAGCAGCCCGAATCAGGTCTCCTACGAGCAGTACTTC.

This chain links TRBV7-2 with TRBJ2-1, with 8 positions matching TRBD2. The J call may not be correct, given that the DNA end is closer to TRBJ2-7. The length of the CDR3 is 14 residues. The germline CDR1 and CDR2 sequences are SGHTA and FQGNSA. DNA of the CDR3: TGTGCCAGCAGCTCCGACCGGACTAGCAATGAGCAGTACTTC. This sequence encodes CASSSDRTSNEQYF.